This passage covers 14 T cell receptor beta chains from one sample sequenced in a study of cytomegalovirus exposure and HLA in healthy donors. PCR primers comprised 60 Vbeta and 13 Jbeta primers. Sequenced by immunoSEQ multiplex PCR; TCRdb stores in-frame clones only, minus some. Among under 200,000 clones listed, over 70% were seen once. Material: PBMCs. The receptors here all came from a man in his fifties or sixties in good health and CMV-seropositive.

J is TRBJ2-6 and V is TRBV2; D possibly corresponds to TRBD1 (5 bases). The CDR3 consists of 15 residues. V lost 3 bases and J lost 2, with 8 bases in between. Germline V gene data show CDR1 as SNHLY and CDR2 as FYNNEI. CDR3 nucleotides: TGTGCCAGCAGTGAGCAGGGTACTGGGGCCAACGTCCTGACTTTC. The encoded protein is CASSEQGTGANVLTF. Supplemented by reference TRBV2 and TRBJ2-6, the full variable domain reads EPEVTQTPSHQVTQMGQEVILRCVPISNHLYFYWYRQILGQKVEFLVSFYNNEISEKSEIFDDQFSVERPDGSNFTLKIRSTKLEDSAMYFCASSEQGTGANVLTFGAGSRLTVL.

The chain couples TRBV30 to TRBJ2-6, with 8 bases aligning to TRBD1. The CDR3 is made up of 15 amino acids. Germline CDR1 and CDR2: GTSNPN and SVGIG (reference sequence). V lost 3 bases and J lost 4; bases outside the gene matches: 5. CDR3 region: CAWSPGTGGANVLTF. In nucleotides, the CDR3 is TGTGCCTGGAGCCCCGGGACAGGAGGGGCCAACGTCCTGACTTTC.

The chain uses TRBV7-2 and TRBJ2-1; 14 nucleotides line up with TRBD2. The CDR3 spans 16 residues. Germline V lookup: CDR1 SGHTA, CDR2 FQGNSA. V trimming: 4 bases; J trimming: 9 bases; junction bases outside the gene matches: 8. The CDR3 loop reads CASSSGLAGGFSEQFF. DNA of the CDR3: TGTGCCAGCAGCTCAGGACTAGCGGGAGGATTCAGTGAGCAGTTCTTC.

The J gene is TRBJ2-2, the V gene TRBV5-1; 13 bases map to TRBD2. After removal of 4 bases from V and 4 bases from J, the junction contained 7 bases not matched to a gene. Germline CDR1 is SGHRS and CDR2 is YFSETQ. There are 17 residues in the CDR3. As DNA, the CDR3 is TGCGCCAGCAGCCTGACTAGCGGGAGGATCGGCACCGGGGAGCTGTTTTTT. Translated, it gives CASSLTSGRIGTGELFF.

The chain joins TRBV5-4 to TRBJ2-1, with 10 bases matching TRBD2. The CDR3 has 17 residues. Germline V gene data show CDR1 as SGHNT and CDR2 as YYREEE (reference sequence). V trimming: 0 bases; J trimming: 2 bases; junction bases outside the gene matches: 5. The CDR3 protein is CASSLAGGLAAYNEQFF. For the CDR3, the DNA is TGTGCCAGCAGCTTGGCCGGAGGACTAGCGGCCTACAATGAGCAGTTCTTC.

This chain links TRBV15 with TRBJ2-5, with TRBD1 matching 8 bases. Germline CDR1 LNHNV, CDR2 YYDKDF (reference sequence). After removal of 3 bases from V and 1 base from J, the junction contained 4 bases not matched to a gene. The CDR3 spans 15 residues. Here the CDR3 DNA reads TGTGCCACCAGCAGGCCAGGGACAGGCCAAGAGACCCAGTACTTC. Translation gives CATSRPGTGQETQYF.

The chain is built from TRBV7-6 and TRBJ1-2, with D maybe TRBD1 (5 bases). The CDR3 sequence is 13 residues long. Germline CDR1 SGHVS, CDR2 FNYEAQ. The V and J ends lost 2 bases and 3 bases respectively, with 7 bases between them. DNA for the CDR3: TGTGCCAGCAGCTTAACCAGGGACTATGGCTACACCTTC. It encodes CASSLTRDYGYTF.

The V gene is TRBV5-1, the J gene TRBJ1-4; the match to TRBD1 covers 11 bases. The trim removed 0 bases at V and 16 bases at J, leaving 14 bases unmatched. Germline V gene sequence: CDR1 SGHRS, CDR2 YFSETQ. This CDR3 contains 16 residues. CDR3 DNA: TGCGCCAGCAGCTTGGACCCGGGACAGGGGGTCTCGTTGAAGTTTTTT. Protein sequence: CASSLDPGQGVSLKFF. Using reference TRBV5-1 and TRBJ1-4 for the parts outside the CDR3, the full variable domain is KAGVTQTPRYLIKTRGQQVTLSCSPISGHRSVSWYQQTPGQGLQFLFEYFSETQRNKGNFPGRFSGRQFSNSRSEMNVSTLELGDSALYLCASSLDPGQGVSLKFFGSGTQLSVL.

This clone appeared a few times. The chain links TRBV5-5 to TRBJ2-7, with D possibly TRBD2 on 6 matching bases. The CDR3 runs 16 residues. Germline values: CDR1 SGHKS, CDR2 YYEKEE (reference sequence). V lost 2 bases to trimming and J lost 0 bases, with 15 bases between them. The CDR3 is CASSFPGLFSSYEQYF. CDR3 sequence (DNA): TGTGCCAGCAGCTTCCCGGGACTCTTTAGCTCCTACGAGCAGTACTTC.

The rearrangement links TRBV5-6 to TRBJ2-4; the D gene is possibly TRBD2 (7 bases). Germline assignment: CDR1 SGHDT and CDR2 YYEEEE. The CDR3 is 16 residues long. V lost 2 bases and J 1 base, leaving 13 bases between the germline ends. DNA of the CDR3: TGTGCCAGCAGCTTCGGGGGGCCCGAGGCCAAAAACATTCAGTACTTC. Translating it yields CASSFGGPEAKNIQYF.

As regards this clone: Germline and junction disagree at one end, which may indicate a read error. The chain employs TRBV7-9 and TRBJ2-7, with D unclear. In germline, CDR1 is SEHNR, CDR2 FQNEAQ (reference sequence). This CDR3 comprises 11 residues. The DNA of the CDR3 is TGTTCCAGCAGCTTGGAGCGCGAGCAGTACTTC. This encodes CSSSLEREQYF.

The gene calls are TRBV2 and TRBJ2-5; D unclear. CDR1 is SNHLY, CDR2 FYNNEI, per germline. The ends were cut back, 7 bases at V and 2 bases at J, with 11 bases in the middle. The CDR3 is 13 residues long. In DNA form, the CDR3 reads TGTGCCAGCATTCTGGAGCAACAAGAGACCCAGTACTTC. Translating gives CASILEQQETQYF.

The chain joins TRBV27 to TRBJ2-7; 9 bases map to TRBD1. This CDR3 region has 14 residues. Losses at the gene ends were 5 bases for V and 3 bases for J; bases not matched to a gene: 5. Germline V gives CDR1 MNHEY, CDR2 SMNVEV (reference sequence). The CDR3 bases are TGTGCCAGCAGTGTGCCGGGACAGGGCTACGAGCAGTACTTC. This gives the protein CASSVPGQGYEQYF.

The chain joins TRBV5-1 to TRBJ2-1; 11 bases map to TRBD2. The junction had 6 bases not matched to a gene; V was cut back by 4 bases and J by 6 bases. The CDR3 has 15 residues. Germline lookup yields CDR1 SGHRS and CDR2 YFSETQ. This CDR3 is CASSLGTSGINEQFF. CDR3 nucleotide sequence: TGCGCCAGCAGCCTCGGGACTAGCGGCATCAATGAGCAGTTCTTC.